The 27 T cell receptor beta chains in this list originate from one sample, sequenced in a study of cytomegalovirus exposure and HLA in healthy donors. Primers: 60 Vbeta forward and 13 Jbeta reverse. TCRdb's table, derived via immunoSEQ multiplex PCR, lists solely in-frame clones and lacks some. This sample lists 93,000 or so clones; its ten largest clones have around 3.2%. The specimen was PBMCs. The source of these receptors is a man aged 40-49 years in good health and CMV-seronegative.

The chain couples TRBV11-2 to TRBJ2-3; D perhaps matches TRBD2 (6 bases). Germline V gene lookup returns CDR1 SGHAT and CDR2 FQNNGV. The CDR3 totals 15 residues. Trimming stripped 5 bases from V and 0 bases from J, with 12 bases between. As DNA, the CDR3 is TGTGCCAGCAGCCTAGGTGGGGGGAGCACAGATACGCAGTATTTT. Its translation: CASSLGGGSTDTQYF.

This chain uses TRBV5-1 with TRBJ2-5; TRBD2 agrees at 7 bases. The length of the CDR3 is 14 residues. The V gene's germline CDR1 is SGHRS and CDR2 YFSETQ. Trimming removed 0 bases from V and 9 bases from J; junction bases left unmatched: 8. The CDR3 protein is CASSLAGGDRAQYF. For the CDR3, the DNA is TGCGCCAGCAGCTTGGCGGGGGGTGACCGGGCCCAGTACTTC.

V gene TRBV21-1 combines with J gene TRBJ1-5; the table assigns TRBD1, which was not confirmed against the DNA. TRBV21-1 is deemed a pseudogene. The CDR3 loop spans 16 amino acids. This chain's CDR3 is CASRLGDRVSGQPQHF. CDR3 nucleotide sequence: TGTGCCAGCAGGCTAGGGGACAGGGTGTCAGGGCAGCCCCAGCATTTT.

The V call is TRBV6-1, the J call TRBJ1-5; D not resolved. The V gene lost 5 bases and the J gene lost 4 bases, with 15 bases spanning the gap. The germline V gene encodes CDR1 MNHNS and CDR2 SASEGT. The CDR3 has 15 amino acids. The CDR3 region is CASSLGPGGNQPQHF. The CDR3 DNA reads TGTGCCAGCAGTTTAGGTCCGGGAGGTAATCAGCCCCAGCATTTT.

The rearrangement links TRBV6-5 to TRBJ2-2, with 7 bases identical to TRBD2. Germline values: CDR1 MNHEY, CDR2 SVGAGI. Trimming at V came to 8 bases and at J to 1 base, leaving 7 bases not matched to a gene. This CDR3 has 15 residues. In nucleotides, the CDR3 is TGTGCCAGCTCCCCTCGGGGGGAGAACACCGGGGAGCTGTTTTTT. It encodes CASSPRGENTGELFF.

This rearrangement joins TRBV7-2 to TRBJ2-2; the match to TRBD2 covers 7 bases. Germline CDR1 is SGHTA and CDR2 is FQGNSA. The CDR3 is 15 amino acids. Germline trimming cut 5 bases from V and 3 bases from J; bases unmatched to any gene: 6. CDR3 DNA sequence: TGTGCCAGCAGCCTCAGCGGGGCCTACACCGGGGAGCTGTTTTTT. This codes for CASSLSGAYTGELFF.

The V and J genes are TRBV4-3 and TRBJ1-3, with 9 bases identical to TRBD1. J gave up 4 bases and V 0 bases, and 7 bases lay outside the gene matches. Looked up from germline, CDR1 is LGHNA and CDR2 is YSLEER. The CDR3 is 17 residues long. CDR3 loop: CASSQDTDRGSGNTIYF. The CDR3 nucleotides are TGCGCCAGCAGCCAAGATACGGACAGGGGATCCGGAAACACCATATATTTT.

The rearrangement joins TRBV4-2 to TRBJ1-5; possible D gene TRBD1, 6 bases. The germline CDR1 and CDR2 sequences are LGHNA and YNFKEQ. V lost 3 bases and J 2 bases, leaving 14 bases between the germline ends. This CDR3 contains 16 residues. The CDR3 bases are TGTGCCAGCAGCCAGTCTCCAGGGGATGGCAATCAGCCCCAGCATTTT. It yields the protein CASSQSPGDGNQPQHF.

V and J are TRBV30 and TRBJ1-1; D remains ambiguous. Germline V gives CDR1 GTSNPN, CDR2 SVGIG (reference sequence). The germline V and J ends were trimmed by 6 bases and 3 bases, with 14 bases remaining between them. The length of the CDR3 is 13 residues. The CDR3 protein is CACTQAAYTEAFF. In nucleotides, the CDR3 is TGTGCCTGTACTCAGGCCGCATACACTGAAGCTTTCTTT.

For the CDR3, the DNA is TGTGCCATCAGTGATAGGAGGAACACTGAAGCTTTCTTT. It is translated as CAISDRRNTEAFF. The V and J genes are TRBV10-3 and TRBJ1-1; D gene ambiguous. Germline V CDR1 and CDR2: ENHRY, SYGVKD. The CDR3 loop spans 13 amino acids. V dropped 3 bases and J dropped 1 base, with 6 bases sitting between them.

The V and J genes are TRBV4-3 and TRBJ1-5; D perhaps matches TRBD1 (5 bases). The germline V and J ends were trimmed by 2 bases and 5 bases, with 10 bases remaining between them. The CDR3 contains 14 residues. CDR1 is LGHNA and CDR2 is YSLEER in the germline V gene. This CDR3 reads CASSQTGADQPQHF. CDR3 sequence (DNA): TGCGCCAGCAGCCAAACTGGGGCCGATCAGCCCCAGCATTTT.

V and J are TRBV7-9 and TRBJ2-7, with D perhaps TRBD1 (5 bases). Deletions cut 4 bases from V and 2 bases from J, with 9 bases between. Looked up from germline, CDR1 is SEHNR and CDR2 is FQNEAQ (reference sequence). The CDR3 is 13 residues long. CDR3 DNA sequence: TGTGCCAGCAGCTCGAAAGGGGCCTACGAGCAGTACTTC. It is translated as CASSSKGAYEQYF.

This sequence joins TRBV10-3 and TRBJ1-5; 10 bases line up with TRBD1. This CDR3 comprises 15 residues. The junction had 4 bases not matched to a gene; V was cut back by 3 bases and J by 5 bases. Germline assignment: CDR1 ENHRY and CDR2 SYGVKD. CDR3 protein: CAISDPGQGYQPQHF. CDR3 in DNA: TGTGCCATCAGTGACCCGGGACAGGGGTATCAGCCCCAGCATTTT.

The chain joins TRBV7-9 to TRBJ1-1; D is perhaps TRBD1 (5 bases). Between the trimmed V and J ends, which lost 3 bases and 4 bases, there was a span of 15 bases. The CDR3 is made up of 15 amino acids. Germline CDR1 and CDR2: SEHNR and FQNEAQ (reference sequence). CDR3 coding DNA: TGTGCCAGCAGCTTCAGTTTCGGGGGGTTCACTGAAGCTTTCTTT. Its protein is CASSFSFGGFTEAFF.

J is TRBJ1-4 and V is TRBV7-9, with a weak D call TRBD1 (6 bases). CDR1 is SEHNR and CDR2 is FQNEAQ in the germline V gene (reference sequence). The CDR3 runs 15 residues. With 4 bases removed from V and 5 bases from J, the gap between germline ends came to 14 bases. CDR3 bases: TGTGCCAGCAGCTCCCGGACAGACCGAAATGAAAAACTGTTTTTT. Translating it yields CASSSRTDRNEKLFF.

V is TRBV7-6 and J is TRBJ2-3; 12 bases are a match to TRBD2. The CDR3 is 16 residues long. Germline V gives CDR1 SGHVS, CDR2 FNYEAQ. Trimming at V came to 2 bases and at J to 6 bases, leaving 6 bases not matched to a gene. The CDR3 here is CASSLFLAGGRDTQYF. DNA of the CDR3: TGTGCCAGCAGCTTATTTCTAGCGGGGGGGCGCGATACGCAGTATTTT.

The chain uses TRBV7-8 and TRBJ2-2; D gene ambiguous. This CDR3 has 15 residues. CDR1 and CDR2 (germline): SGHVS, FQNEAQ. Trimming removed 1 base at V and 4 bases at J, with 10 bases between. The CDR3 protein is CASSLVGSVTGELFF. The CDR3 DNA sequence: TGTGCCAGCAGCTTAGTTGGCTCAGTCACCGGGGAGCTGTTTTTT.

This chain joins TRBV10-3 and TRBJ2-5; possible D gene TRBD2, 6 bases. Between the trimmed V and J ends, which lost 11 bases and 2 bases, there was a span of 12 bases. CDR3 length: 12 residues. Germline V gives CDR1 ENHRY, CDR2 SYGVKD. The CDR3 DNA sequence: TGTGCCGTCTCTCGGGGGCAAGAGACCCAGTACTTC. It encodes CAVSRGQETQYF.

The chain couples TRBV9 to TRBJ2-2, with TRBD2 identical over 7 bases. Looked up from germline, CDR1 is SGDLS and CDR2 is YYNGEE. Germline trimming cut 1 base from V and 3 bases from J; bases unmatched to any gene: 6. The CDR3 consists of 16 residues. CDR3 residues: CASSVSGTTYTGELFF. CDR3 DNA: TGTGCCAGCAGCGTATCGGGGACTACCTACACCGGGGAGCTGTTTTTT.

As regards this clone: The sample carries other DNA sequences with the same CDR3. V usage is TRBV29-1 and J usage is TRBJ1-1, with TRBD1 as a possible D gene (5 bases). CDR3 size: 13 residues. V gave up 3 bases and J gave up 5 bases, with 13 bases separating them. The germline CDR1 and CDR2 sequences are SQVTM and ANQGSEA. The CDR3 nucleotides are TGCAGCGTTGATGGCAGGGTAGGAACTGAAGCTTTCTTT. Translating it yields CSVDGRVGTEAFF.

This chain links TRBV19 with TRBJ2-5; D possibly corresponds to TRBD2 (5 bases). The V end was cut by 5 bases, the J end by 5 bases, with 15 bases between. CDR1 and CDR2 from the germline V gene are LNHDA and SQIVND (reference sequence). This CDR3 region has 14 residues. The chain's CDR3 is CASSYTGSGETQYF. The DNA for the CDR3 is TGTGCCAGTAGTTACACGGGTTCGGGGGAGACCCAGTACTTC.

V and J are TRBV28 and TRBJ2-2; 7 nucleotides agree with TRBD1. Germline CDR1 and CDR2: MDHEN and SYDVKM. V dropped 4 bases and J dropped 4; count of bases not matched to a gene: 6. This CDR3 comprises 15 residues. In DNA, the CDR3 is TGTGCCAGCAGTTACGAGGACAGGTTCACCGGGGAGCTGTTTTTT. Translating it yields CASSYEDRFTGELFF.

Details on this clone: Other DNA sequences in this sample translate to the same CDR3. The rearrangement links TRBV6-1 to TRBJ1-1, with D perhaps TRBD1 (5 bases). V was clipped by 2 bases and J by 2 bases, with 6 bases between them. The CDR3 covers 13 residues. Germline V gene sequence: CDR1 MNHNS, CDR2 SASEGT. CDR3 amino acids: CASSEQGNTEAFF. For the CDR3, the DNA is TGTGCCAGCAGTGAACAGGGAAACACTGAAGCTTTCTTT.

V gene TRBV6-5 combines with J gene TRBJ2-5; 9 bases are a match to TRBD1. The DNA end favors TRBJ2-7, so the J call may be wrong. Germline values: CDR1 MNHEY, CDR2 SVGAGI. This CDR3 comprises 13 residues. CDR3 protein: CASSRDRVSEQYF. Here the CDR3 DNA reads TGTGCCAGCAGCCGGGACAGGGTTTCCGAGCAGTACTTC.

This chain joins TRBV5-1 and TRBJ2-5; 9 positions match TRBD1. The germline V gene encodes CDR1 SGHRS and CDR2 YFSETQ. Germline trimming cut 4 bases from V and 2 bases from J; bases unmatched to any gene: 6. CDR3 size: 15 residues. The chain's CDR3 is CASSGTGTGQETQYF. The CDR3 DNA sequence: TGCGCCAGCAGCGGAACCGGGACAGGGCAAGAGACCCAGTACTTC.

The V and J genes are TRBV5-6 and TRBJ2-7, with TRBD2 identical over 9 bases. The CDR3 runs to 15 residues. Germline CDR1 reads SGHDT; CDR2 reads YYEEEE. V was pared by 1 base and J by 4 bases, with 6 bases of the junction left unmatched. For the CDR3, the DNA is TGTGCCAGCAGCTTGTGGGGGACTAGCAATTACGAGCAGTACTTC. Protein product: CASSLWGTSNYEQYF. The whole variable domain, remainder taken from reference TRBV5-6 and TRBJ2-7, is DAGVTQSPTHLIKTRGQQVTLRCSPKSGHDTVSWYQQALGQGPQFIFQYYEEEERQRGNFPDRFSGHQFPNYSSELNVNALLLGDSALYLCASSLWGTSNYEQYFGPGTRLTVT.

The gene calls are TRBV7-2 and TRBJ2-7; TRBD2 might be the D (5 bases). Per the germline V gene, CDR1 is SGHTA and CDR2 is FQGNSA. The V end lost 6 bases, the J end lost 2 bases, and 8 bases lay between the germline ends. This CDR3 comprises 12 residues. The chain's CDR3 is CASSGLTYEQYF. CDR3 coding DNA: TGTGCCAGCAGTGGACTGACCTACGAGCAGTACTTC. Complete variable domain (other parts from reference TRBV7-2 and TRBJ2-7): GAGVSQSPSNKVTEKGKDVELRCDPISGHTALYWYRQSLGQGLEFLIYFQGNSAPDKSGLPSDRFSAERTGGSVSTLTIQRTQQEDSAVYLCASSGLTYEQYFGPGTRLTVT.